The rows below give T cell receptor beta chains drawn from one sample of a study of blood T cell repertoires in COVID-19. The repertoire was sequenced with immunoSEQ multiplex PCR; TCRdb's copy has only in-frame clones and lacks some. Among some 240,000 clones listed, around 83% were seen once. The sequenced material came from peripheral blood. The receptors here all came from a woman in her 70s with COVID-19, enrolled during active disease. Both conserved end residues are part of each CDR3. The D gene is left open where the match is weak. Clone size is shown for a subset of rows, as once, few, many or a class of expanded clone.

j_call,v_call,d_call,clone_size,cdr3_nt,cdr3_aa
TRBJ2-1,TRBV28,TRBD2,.,TGTGCCAGCAGTCCGAGAGCGGGAGGGATTAATGAGCAGTTCTTC,CASSPRAGGINEQFF
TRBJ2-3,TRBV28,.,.,TGTGCCAGCAGTTCCACCGCCGACTCGAAAGGCACAGATACGCAGTATTTT,CASSSTADSKGTDTQYF
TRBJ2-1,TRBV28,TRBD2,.,TGTGCCAGCAGGAATCCGGGACTAGCGGACTCCTACAATGAGCAGTTCTTC,CASRNPGLADSYNEQFF
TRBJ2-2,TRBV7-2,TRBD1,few,TGTGCCAGCAGTTTCGACAGGGTTGCCGGGGAGCTGTTTTTT,CASSFDRVAGELFF
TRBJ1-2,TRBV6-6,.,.,TGTGCCAGCAGTTACGGGGCGAAGGACTATGGCTACACCTTC,CASSYGAKDYGYTF
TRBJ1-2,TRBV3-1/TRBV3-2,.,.,TGTGCCAGCAGCCAAGGACTCCAGGGCTATGGCTACACCTTC,CASSQGLQGYGYTF
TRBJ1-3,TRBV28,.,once,TGTGCCGTGGTGGCTCCACGAAACACCATATATTTT,CAVVAPRNTIYF
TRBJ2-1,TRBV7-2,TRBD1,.,TGTGCCAGCAGCCGCGACAGGGGGCGCAGCTCTGAGCAGTTCTTC,CASSRDRGRSSEQFF
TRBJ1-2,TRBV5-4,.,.,TGTGCCAGCAGCTTGGTCGGGGTCCCATCTTATGGCTACACCTTC,CASSLVGVPSYGYTF
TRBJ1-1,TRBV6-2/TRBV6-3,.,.,TGTGCCAGCACCCCCCCTCCGGGGAGGGAAGGCAACACTGAAGCTTTCTTT,CASTPPPGREGNTEAFF
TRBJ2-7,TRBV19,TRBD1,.,TGTGCCAGTAGTTCCGAGCCGACAGGGGCTATAACTTACGAGCAGTACTTC,CASSSEPTGAITYEQYF
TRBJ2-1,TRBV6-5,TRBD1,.,TGTGCCAGCAGAAGACAGGGCACAACCTACAATGAGCAGTTCTTC,CASRRQGTTYNEQFF
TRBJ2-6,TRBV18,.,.,TGTGCCAGCTCACCACTTCAGGGAAGCTCTGGGGCCAACGTCCTGACTTTC,CASSPLQGSSGANVLTF
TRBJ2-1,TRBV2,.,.,TGTGCCAGCAGTGATGTGATTAGCGCGGACAATGAGCAGTTCTTC,CASSDVISADNEQFF
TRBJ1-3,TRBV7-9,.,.,TGTGCCAGCAGCTTAGGCAGGATCTCTGGAAACACCATATATTTT,CASSLGRISGNTIYF
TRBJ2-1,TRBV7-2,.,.,TGTGCCAGCAGCTTAGAAAGCACGGGGGACTTGTTCTTC,CASSLESTGDLFF
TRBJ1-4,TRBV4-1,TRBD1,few,TGCGCCAGCAGCTTGGACAGGGAAAAACTGTTTTTT,CASSLDREKLFF
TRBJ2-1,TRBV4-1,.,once,TGCGCCAGCAGCCAGCCTCCTCCCTTGGCCTATGAGCAGTTCTTC,CASSQPPPLAYEQFF
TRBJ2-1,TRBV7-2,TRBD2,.,TGTGCCAGCAGCTCACGGACTAGCGGGAGGGCGGAGCAGTTCTTC,CASSSRTSGRAEQFF
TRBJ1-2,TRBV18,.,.,TGTGCCAGCTCACCTCTGACAGCACACTATGGCTACACCTTC,CASSPLTAHYGYTF
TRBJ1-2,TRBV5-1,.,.,TGCGCCAGCAGCTTGGGACAGCAGTATGGCTACACCTTC,CASSLGQQYGYTF
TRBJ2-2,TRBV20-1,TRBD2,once,TGCAGTGCTAGTCTAGCGGGAGGAACCGGGGAGCTGTTTTTT,CSASLAGGTGELFF
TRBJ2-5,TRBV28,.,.,TGTGCCAGCAGGCCCCCTAGTTCATCGGGAACCCAGTACTTC,CASRPPSSSGTQYF
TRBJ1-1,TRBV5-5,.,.,TGTGCCAGCAGCTTCGGGGGAGACACTGAAGCTTTCTTT,CASSFGGDTEAFF
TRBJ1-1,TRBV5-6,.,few,TGTGCCAGCAGCTGGGGACAAAGGAACACTGAAGCTTTCTTT,CASSWGQRNTEAFF
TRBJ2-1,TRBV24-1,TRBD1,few,TGTGCCACCGCGTCCGAGACAGGGGCCTACAATGAGCAGTTCTTC,CATASETGAYNEQFF
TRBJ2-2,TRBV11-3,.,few,TGTGCCAGCAGCCTCGGGACTCCCCCCGGGGAGCTGTTTTTT,CASSLGTPPGELFF
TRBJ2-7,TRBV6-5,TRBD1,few,TGTGCCAGCCGGCAGGGGGCGCCCTCCTACGAGCAGTACTTC,CASRQGAPSYEQYF
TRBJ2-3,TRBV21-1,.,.,TGTGCCAGCGGAGGGCCCTCCACCCCTCGACAGGGGGCGAGTATCCATAGCACAGATACGCAGTATTTT,CASGGPSTPRQGASIHSTDTQYF
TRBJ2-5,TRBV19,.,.,TGTGCCAGTGCCCCGGGAGAGGGGGGGGGCAAGACCCAGTACTTC,CASAPGEGGGKTQYF
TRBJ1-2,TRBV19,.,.,TGTGCCAGTAGGCCCCTAGGTACGTCTCAGATGCGTGGCTACACCTTC,CASRPLGTSQMRGYTF
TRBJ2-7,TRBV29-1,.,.,TGCAGCGTCTTAGCAGTCTACGAGCAGTACTTC,CSVLAVYEQYF
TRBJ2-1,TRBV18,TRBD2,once,TGTGCCAGCTCACCAGGGGCGGGAGAAGGCCATGAGCAGTTCTTC,CASSPGAGEGHEQFF
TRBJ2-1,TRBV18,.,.,TGTGCCAGCTCACCTCCCCAGGGGTCATACAATGAGCAGTTCTTC,CASSPPQGSYNEQFF
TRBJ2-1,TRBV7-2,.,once,TGTGCCAGCAGCCAAGGTTCGACAGGTGGGAATGAGCAGTTCTTC,CASSQGSTGGNEQFF
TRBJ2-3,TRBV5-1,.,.,TGCGCCAGCAGCCCCCGGGACAACACAGATACGCAGTATTTT,CASSPRDNTDTQYF
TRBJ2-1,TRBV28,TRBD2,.,TGTGCCAGCAGTAGCCGCCCAGCTAGCGGGCACAATGAGCAGTTCTTC,CASSSRPASGHNEQFF
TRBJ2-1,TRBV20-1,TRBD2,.,TGCAGTGCTAGTGCGATTGCGGGACTAGCGGACAATGAGCAGTTCTTC,CSASAIAGLADNEQFF
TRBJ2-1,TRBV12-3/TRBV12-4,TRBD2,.,TGTGCCGGGACTAAGCGGGAGGGCACTGAGCAGTTCTTC,CAGTKREGTEQFF
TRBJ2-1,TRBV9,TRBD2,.,TGTGCCAGCAGCCCGCGCCCTTTGGCGGGAGAACTCAACAATGAGCAGTTCTTC,CASSPRPLAGELNNEQFF
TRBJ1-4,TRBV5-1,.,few,TGCGCCAGCAGCTCTCCAGGGCGGGGAAAAACTAATGAAAAACTGTTTTTT,CASSSPGRGKTNEKLFF